These 3 T cell receptor beta chains were all obtained from the same sample, sequenced in a study of blood T cell repertoires in COVID-19. Produced via immunoSEQ multiplex PCR; TCRdb's table is partial and in-frame only. The table includes about 140,000 clones, approximately 80% detected once. Sequenced material: PBMCs or T cells enriched from blood (not recorded which). The receptors were sampled from a woman aged 18-29 years who had been exposed to COVID-19.

This clone was picked up one time. V usage is TRBV28 and J usage is TRBJ1-3, with TRBD1 matching over 8 bases. J was trimmed by 3 bases and V by 5 bases; bases with no gene match: 9. The CDR3 is made up of 16 amino acids. The germline CDR1 and CDR2 sequences are MDHEN and SYDVKM. The CDR3 DNA reads as TGTGCCAGCAGTCCCGGACAGGGAAGTTATGGAAACACCATATATTTT. Its translation: CASSPGQGSYGNTIYF. The full variable domain, rest sourced from reference TRBV28 and TRBJ1-3, is DVKVTQSSRYLVKRTGEKVFLECVQDMDHENMFWYRQDPGLGLRLIYFSYDVKMKEKGDIPEGYSVSREKKERFSLILESASTNQTSMYLCASSPGQGSYGNTIYFGEGSWLTVV.

The chain uses TRBV4-2 and TRBJ2-5; D is perhaps TRBD2 (5 bases). Per the germline V gene, CDR1 is LGHNA and CDR2 is YNFKEQ. The CDR3 contains 11 residues. With 6 bases removed from V and 9 bases from J, the gap between germline ends came to 11 bases. In nucleotides, the CDR3 is TGTGCCAGCAGTGTACTGGAGGCCCAGTACTTC. It encodes CASSVLEAQYF.

J is TRBJ2-3 and V is TRBV30; D is possibly TRBD2 (7 bases). Germline loops: CDR1 GTSNPN, CDR2 SVGIG (reference sequence). The CDR3 sequence is 14 residues long. Trimming removed 4 bases from V and 11 bases from J, with 22 bases in between. The CDR3 here is CAWTRGAGYRQQYF. In DNA form, the CDR3 reads TGTGCCTGGACACGGGGGGCTGGATATAGGCAGCAGTATTTT.